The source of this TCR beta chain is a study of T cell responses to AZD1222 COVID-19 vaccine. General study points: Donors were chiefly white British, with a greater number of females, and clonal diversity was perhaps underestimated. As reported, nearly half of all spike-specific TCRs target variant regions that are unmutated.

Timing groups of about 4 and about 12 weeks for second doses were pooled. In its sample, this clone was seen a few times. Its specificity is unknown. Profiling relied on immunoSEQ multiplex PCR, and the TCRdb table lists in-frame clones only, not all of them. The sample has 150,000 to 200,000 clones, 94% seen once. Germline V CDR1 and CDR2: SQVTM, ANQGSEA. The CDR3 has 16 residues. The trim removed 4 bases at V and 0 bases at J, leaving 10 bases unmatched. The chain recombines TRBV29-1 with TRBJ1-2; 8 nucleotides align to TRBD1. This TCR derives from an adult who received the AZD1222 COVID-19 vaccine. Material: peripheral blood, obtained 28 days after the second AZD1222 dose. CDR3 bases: TGCAGCGTTGGGATGACCGACAGGGGTGCTAACTATGGCTACACCTTC. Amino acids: CSVGMTDRGANYGYTF.